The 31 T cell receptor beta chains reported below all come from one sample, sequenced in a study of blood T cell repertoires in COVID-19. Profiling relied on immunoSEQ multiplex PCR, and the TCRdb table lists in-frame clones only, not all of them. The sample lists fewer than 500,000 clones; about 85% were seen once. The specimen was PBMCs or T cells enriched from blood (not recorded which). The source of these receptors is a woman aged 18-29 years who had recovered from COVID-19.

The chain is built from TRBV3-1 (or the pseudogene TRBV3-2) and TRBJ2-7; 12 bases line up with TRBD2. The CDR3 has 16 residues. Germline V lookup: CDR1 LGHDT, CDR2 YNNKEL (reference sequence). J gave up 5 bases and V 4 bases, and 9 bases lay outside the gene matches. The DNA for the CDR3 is TGTGCCAGCAGCCCCGTTCTAGCGGGGGGGCCCGACGAGCAGTACTTC. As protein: CASSPVLAGGPDEQYF.

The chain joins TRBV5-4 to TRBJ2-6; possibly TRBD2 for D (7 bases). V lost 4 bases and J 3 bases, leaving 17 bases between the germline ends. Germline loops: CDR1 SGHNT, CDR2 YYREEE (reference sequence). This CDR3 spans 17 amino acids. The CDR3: CASSPPGGGGGANVLTF. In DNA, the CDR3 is TGTGCCAGCAGCCCCCCCGGAGGGGGGGGTGGGGCCAACGTCCTGACTTTC.

The CDR3 reads CASSPGAGGLYEQYF. Written as DNA, the CDR3 is TGTGCCAGCAGTCCCGGGGCAGGGGGTTTATACGAGCAGTACTTC. The chain uses TRBV27 and TRBJ2-7, with 7 positions matching TRBD1. J lost 4 bases, V lost 5 bases, and 11 bases had no gene match. This CDR3 has 15 residues. The germline V gene has CDR1 MNHEY and CDR2 SMNVEV (reference sequence).

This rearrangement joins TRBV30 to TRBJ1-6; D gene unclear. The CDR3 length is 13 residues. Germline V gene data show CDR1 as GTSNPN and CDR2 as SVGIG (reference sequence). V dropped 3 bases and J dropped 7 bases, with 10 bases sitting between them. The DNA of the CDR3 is TGTGCCTGGAGCCTGCGAGGAAATTCACCCCTCCACTTT. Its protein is CAWSLRGNSPLHF.

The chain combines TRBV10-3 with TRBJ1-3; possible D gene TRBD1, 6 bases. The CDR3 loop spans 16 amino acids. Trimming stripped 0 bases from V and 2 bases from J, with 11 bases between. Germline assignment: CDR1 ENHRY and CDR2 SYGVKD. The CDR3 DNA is TGTGCCATCAGTGAGTCGTCCAGGGGCGCTGGAAACACCATATATTTT. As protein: CAISESSRGAGNTIYF.

CDR3 coding DNA: TGTGCCAGCAGTCTACTATCCGGGACAGGGTCCTACGAGCAGTACTTC. Amino acids: CASSLLSGTGSYEQYF. The chain is built from TRBV27 and TRBJ2-7; 9 bases are shared with TRBD1. CDR3 length equals 16 residues. CDR1 is MNHEY, CDR2 SMNVEV, per germline (reference sequence). The trim removed 5 bases at V and 1 base at J, leaving 9 bases unmatched.

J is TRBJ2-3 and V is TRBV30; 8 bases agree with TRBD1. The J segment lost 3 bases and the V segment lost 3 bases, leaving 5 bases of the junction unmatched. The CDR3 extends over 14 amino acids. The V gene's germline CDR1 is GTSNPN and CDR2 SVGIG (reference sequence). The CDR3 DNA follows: TGTGCCTGGAGCCCCAGGGGGCAAACAGATACGCAGTATTTT. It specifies CAWSPRGQTDTQYF.

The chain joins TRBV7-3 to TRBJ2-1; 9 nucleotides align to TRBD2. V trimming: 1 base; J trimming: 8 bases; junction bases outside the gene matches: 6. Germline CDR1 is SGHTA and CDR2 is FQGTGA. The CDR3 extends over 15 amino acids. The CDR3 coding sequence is TGTGCCAGCAGCTTAAGCGGGGGGGCCTGGGATGAGCAGTTCTTC. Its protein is CASSLSGGAWDEQFF.

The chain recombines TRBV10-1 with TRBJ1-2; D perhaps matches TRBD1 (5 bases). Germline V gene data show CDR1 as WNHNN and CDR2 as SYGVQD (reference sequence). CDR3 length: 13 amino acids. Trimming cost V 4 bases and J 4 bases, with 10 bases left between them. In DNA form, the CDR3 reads TGCGCCAGCAGTGTCGCGGGGACCTATGGCTACACCTTC. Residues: CASSVAGTYGYTF.

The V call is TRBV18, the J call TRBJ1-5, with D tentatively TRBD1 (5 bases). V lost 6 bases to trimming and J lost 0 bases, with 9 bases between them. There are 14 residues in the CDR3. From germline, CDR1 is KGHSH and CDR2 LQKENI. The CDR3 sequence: CASSTEHSNQPQHF. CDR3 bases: TGTGCCAGCTCGACAGAGCATAGCAATCAGCCCCAGCATTTT.

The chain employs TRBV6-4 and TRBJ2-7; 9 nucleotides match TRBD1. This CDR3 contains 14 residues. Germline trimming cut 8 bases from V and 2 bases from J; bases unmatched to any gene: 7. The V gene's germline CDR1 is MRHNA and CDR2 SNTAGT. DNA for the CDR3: TGTGCCAGCTCCGGGACAGGGAGGACCTACGAGCAGTACTTC. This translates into CASSGTGRTYEQYF.

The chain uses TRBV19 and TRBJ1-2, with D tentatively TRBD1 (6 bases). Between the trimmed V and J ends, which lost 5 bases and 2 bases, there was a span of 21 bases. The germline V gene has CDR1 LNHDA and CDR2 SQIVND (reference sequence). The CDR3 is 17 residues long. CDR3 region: CASSHHNQQGLNYGYTF. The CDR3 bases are TGTGCCAGTAGTCACCACAACCAACAGGGACTAAACTATGGCTACACCTTC. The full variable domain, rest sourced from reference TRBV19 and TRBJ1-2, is DGGITQSPKYLFRKEGQNVTLSCEQNLNHDAMYWYRQDPGQGLRLIYYSQIVNDFQKGDIAEGYSVSREKKESFPLTVTSAQKNPTAFYLCASSHHNQQGLNYGYTFGSGTRLTVV.

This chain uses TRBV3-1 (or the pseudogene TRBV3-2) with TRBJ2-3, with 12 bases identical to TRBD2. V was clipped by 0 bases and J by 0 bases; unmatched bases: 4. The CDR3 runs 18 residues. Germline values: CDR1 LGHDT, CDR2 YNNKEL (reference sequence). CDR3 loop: CASSQDPSGGESTDTQYF. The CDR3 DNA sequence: TGTGCCAGCAGCCAAGACCCTAGCGGGGGGGAAAGCACAGATACGCAGTATTTT.

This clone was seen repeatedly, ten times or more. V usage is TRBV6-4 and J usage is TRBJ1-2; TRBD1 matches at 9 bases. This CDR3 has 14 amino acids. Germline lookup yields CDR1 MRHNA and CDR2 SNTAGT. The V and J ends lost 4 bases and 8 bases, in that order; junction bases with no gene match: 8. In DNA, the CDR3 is TGTGCCAGCAGTGGGACACCGGGACAGGGAGGCTACACCTTC. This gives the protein CASSGTPGQGGYTF.

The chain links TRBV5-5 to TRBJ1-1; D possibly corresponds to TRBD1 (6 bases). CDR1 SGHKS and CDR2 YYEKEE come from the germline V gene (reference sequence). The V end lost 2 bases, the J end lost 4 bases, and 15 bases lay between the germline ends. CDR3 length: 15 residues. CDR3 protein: CASSFLGGVSTEAFF. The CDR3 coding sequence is TGTGCCAGCAGCTTCCTAGGGGGGGTGAGCACTGAAGCTTTCTTT. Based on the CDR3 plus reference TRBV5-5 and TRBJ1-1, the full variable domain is DAGVTQSPTHLIKTRGQQVTLRCSPISGHKSVSWYQQVLGQGPQFIFQYYEKEERGRGNFPDRFSARQFPNYSSELNVNALLLGDSALYLCASSFLGGVSTEAFFGQGTRLTVV.

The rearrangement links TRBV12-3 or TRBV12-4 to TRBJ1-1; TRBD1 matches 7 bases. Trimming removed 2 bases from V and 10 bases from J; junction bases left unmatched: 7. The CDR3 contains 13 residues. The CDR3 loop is CASSLLSRDRAFF. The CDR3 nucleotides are TGTGCCAGCAGTTTACTTAGTCGGGACAGAGCTTTCTTT.

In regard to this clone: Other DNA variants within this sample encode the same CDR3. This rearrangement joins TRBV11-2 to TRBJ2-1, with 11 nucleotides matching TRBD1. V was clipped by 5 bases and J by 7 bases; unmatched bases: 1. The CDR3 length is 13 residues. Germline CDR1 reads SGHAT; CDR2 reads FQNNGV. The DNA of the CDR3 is TGTGCCAGCAGCGGGGACAGGGGGAATGAGCAGTTCTTC. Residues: CASSGDRGNEQFF.

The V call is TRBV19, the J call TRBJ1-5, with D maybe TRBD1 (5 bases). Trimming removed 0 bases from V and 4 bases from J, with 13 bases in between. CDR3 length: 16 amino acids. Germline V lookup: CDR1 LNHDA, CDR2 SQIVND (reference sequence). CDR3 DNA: TGTGCCAGTAGTATAGATCCGGACACTAAAAATCAGCCCCAGCATTTT. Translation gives CASSIDPDTKNQPQHF.

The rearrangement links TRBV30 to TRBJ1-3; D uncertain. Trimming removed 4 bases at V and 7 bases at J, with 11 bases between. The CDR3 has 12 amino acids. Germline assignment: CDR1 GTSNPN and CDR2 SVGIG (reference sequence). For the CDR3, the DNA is TGTGCCTGGATGACGAACGGGAACACCATATATTTT. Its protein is CAWMTNGNTIYF.

The CDR3 here is CSASPPGGGSYEQYF. In DNA, the CDR3 is TGCAGTGCTAGTCCTCCCGGGGGGGGCTCCTACGAGCAGTACTTC. The V gene is TRBV20-1, the J gene TRBJ2-7; 8 bases agree with TRBD2. The CDR3 covers 15 residues. J lost 0 bases, V lost 3 bases, and 7 bases had no gene match. The germline CDR1 and CDR2 sequences are DFQATT and SNEGSKA (reference sequence).

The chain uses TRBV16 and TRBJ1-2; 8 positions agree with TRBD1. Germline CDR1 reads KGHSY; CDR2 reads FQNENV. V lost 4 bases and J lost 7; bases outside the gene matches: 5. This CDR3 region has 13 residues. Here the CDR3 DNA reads TGTGCCAGCAGCCCCGACAGGGGTGGTGGCTACACCTTC. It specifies CASSPDRGGGYTF.

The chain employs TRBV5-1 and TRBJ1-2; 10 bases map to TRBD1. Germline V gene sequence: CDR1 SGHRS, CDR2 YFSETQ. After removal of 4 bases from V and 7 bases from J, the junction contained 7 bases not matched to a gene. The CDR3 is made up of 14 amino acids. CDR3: CASSPGTGDSGYTF. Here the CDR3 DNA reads TGCGCCAGCAGCCCCGGGACAGGGGATAGTGGCTACACCTTC.

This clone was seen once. CDR3 DNA: TGTGCCAGCAGTTACGCGGCTAGCGGGGACGAGCAGTACTTC. Encoded protein: CASSYAASGDEQYF. The chain couples TRBV6-5 to TRBJ2-7, with 9 bases identical to TRBD2. CDR1 is MNHEY and CDR2 is SVGAGI in the germline V gene. With 2 bases clipped from V and 5 bases from J, the junction kept 4 bases outside the gene matches. The CDR3 loop spans 14 amino acids.

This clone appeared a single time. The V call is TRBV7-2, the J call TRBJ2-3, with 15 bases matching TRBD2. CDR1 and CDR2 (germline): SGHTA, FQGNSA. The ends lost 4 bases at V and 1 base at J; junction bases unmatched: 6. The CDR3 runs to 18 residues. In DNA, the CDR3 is TGTGCCAGCAGCTCAGGGACTAGCGGGGGGCGGGGCACAGATACGCAGTATTTT. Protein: CASSSGTSGGRGTDTQYF.

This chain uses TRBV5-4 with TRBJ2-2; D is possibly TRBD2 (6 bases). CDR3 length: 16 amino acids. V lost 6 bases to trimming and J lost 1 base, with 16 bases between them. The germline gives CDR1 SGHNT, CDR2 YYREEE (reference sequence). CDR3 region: CASKKKWGVNTGELFF. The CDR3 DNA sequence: TGTGCCAGCAAGAAAAAATGGGGGGTGAACACCGGGGAGCTGTTTTTT. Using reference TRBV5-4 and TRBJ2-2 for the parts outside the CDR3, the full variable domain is ETGVTQSPTHLIKTRGQQVTLRCSSQSGHNTVSWYQQALGQGPQFIFQYYREEENGRGNFPPRFSGLQFPNYSSELNVNALELDDSALYLCASKKKWGVNTGELFFGEGSRLTVL.

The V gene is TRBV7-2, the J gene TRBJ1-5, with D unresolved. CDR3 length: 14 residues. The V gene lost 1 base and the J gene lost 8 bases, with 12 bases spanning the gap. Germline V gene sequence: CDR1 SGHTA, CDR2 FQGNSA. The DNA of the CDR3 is TGTGCCAGCAGCTTAGGAGAGACTAGGAAGCCCCAGCATTTT. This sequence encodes CASSLGETRKPQHF. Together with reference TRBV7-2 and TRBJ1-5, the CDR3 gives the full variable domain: GAGVSQSPSNKVTEKGKDVELRCDPISGHTALYWYRQSLGQGLEFLIYFQGNSAPDKSGLPSDRFSAERTGGSVSTLTIQRTQQEDSAVYLCASSLGETRKPQHFGDGTRLSIL.

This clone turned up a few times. In DNA, the CDR3 is TGTGCCAGTAGTCTCGGACGGGAGGATCAGCCCCAGCATTTT. This codes for CASSLGREDQPQHF. V gene TRBV19 combines with J gene TRBJ1-5, with no clear D. Germline V gives CDR1 LNHDA, CDR2 SQIVND (reference sequence). The CDR3 is 14 amino acids. Trimming removed 5 bases from V and 5 bases from J, with 13 bases in between.

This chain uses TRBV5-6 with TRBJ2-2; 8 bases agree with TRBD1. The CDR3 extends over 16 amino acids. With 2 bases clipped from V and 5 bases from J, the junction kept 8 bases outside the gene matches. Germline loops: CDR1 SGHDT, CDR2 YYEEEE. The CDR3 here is CASSLPGGGRTGELFF. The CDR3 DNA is TGTGCCAGCAGCTTACCAGGGGGCGGTCGGACCGGGGAGCTGTTTTTT.

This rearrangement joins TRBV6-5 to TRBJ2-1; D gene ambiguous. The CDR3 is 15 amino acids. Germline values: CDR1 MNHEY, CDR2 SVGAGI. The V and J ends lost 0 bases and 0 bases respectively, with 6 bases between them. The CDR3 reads CASSYSYSSYNEQFF. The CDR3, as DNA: TGTGCCAGCAGTTACTCATACAGCTCCTACAATGAGCAGTTCTTC.

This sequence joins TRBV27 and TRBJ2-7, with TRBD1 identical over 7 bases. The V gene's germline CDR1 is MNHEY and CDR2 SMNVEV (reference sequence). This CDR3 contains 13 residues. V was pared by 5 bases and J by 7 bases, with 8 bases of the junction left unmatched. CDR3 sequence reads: CASSHQTGFEQYF. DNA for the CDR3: TGTGCCAGCAGTCACCAGACAGGGTTTGAGCAGTACTTC.

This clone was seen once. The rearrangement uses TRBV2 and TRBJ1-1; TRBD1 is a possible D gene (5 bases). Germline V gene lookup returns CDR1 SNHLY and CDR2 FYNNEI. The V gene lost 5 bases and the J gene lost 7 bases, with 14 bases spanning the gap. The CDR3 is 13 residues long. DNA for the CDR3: TGTGCCAGCAGTCCTACCCGACAGCTTGAAGCTTTCTTT. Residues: CASSPTRQLEAFF.